This TCR beta chain derives from a study of beta chain features in type 1 diabetes. Looking at the study overall: Sorted cells, approximately 110 million in number, were examined across all samples. Whole-study findings and limits: Diminished insertions and augmented deletions at VDJ junctions characterized type 1 diabetes patients. Shorter TCRB CDR3s, moderately but significantly so, marked every one of the four CD4+ subsets in Type 1 diabetes patients.

From germline, CDR1 is LNHDA and CDR2 SQIVND (reference sequence). V lost 3 bases, J lost 7 bases, and 15 bases lay in between. This CDR3 is built from 14 residues. The isolated RNA, all of it, was reverse transcribed, so expressed TCRB transcripts were what got sequenced. Sequencing of naive, central memory and regulatory T cell samples gave an average of about 3.7 million reads. TCRdb's table, derived via immunoSEQ multiplex PCR, lists solely in-frame clones and lacks some. In the table there are over 300,000 clones, 7% to 10% of which are singletons. Central memory, naive, regulatory and stem cell-like memory CD4+ cells were sorted by CD45RO/CCR7/CD25/CD127/CD95/CD27. This clone was picked up a small number of times. Its target is unknown.

The TCR originated in a young man with type 1 diabetes. The chain recombines TRBV19 with TRBJ1-2; D is possibly TRBD1 (5 bases). Material for sequencing was central memory CD4+ T cells from blood. The CDR3 DNA sequence: TGTGCCAGTAGTATTCTGAGCGGGACTACTGGCTACACCTTC. Amino acid sequence: CASSILSGTTGYTF.